A single sample gave rise to the 30 T cell receptor beta chains below, sequenced in a study of T cells after yellow fever vaccination. One entry per CDR3 protein results from TCRdb running MiXCR on the 5' RACE reads. The sample consists of some 240,000 distinct CDR3 sequences, roughly 5% of them appearing once. The sequencing here drew on CD4+ T cells sorted from PBMCs, taken on the day of the yellow fever booster vaccination. These receptors originate from a man between 18 and 35 years old who received the YFV17D yellow fever vaccine.

The chain combines TRBV11-1 with TRBJ2-7; possible D gene TRBD2, 5 bases. This CDR3 region has 15 residues. Trimming removed 5 bases from V and 2 bases from J, with 16 bases in between. Germline CDR1 reads SGHAT; CDR2 reads FQDESV (reference sequence). In DNA form, the CDR3 reads TGTGCCAGCAGCAATAGACCTTACGGGACCTACGAGCAGTACTTC. Translating it yields CASSNRPYGTYEQYF.

The chain is built from TRBV28 and TRBJ1-1; D remains unclear. Germline lookup yields CDR1 MDHEN and CDR2 SYDVKM. Trimming removed 6 bases at V and 1 base at J, with 21 bases between. CDR3 length: 17 residues. The CDR3 spells CASSQPGGSFRNTEAFF. CDR3 coding DNA: TGTGCCAGCAGCCAACCTGGAGGGTCTTTTAGGAACACTGAAGCTTTCTTT.

At least ten counts were recorded for this clonotype. The chain uses TRBV7-2 and TRBJ1-5; D is possibly TRBD1 (6 bases). V dropped 0 bases and J dropped 10 bases, with 22 bases sitting between them. Germline V gives CDR1 SGHTA, CDR2 FQGNSA. The length of the CDR3 is 17 residues. CDR3 loop: CASSLAHRQASTPPQHF. CDR3 in DNA: TGTGCCAGCAGCTTAGCTCATCGACAGGCCTCGACCCCCCCCCAGCATTTT.

This clonotype was seen many times. CDR3 residues: CASSQGTGMRSPLHF. The CDR3, as DNA: TGCGCCAGCAGCCAAGGGACAGGCATGCGGTCACCCCTCCACTTT. The rearrangement joins TRBV4-1 to TRBJ1-6; TRBD1 matches 7 bases. The germline gives CDR1 MGHRA, CDR2 YSYEKL. With V trimmed by 1 base and J by 10 bases, 7 bases remained unmatched. The CDR3 extends over 15 amino acids.

The chain combines TRBV6-5 with TRBJ2-2; no firm D call. CDR1 and CDR2 from the germline V gene are MNHEY and SVGAGI. The V end was cut by 3 bases, the J end by 1 base, with 9 bases between. CDR3 size: 15 residues. CDR3 DNA sequence: TGTGCCAGCAGTTATGCTGGTCAGAACACCGGGGAGCTGTTTTTT. Translating it yields CASSYAGQNTGELFF.

This clonotype was seen a few times. The gene calls are TRBV19 and TRBJ1-2; D may be TRBD1 (5 bases). V lost 0 bases and J 5 bases, leaving 13 bases between the germline ends. CDR1 and CDR2 (germline): LNHDA, SQIVND (reference sequence). The CDR3 extends over 15 amino acids. DNA of the CDR3: TGTGCCAGTAGTATAGACTCGGGGCGCACTTATGGCTACACCTTC. Its translation: CASSIDSGRTYGYTF.

The chain employs TRBV25-1 and TRBJ2-3, with D possibly TRBD1 on 5 matching bases. The CDR3 covers 11 residues. The germline V and J ends were trimmed by 8 bases and 7 bases, with 10 bases remaining between them. Germline V gene lookup returns CDR1 MGHDK and CDR2 SYGVNS. CDR3: CASAPGNTQYF. In DNA, the CDR3 is TGTGCCAGCGCACCAGGGAATACGCAGTATTTT.

This clonotype appeared many times. The V and J genes are TRBV30 and TRBJ2-5, with a tentative D call TRBD1 (5 bases). V dropped 4 bases and J dropped 4 bases, with 13 bases sitting between them. The CDR3 is made up of 13 amino acids. CDR1 GTSNPN and CDR2 SVGIG come from the germline V gene (reference sequence). CDR3 protein: CAWKDSLIETQYF. CDR3 bases: TGTGCCTGGAAAGACAGTTTAATAGAGACCCAGTACTTC.

This chain links TRBV5-1 with TRBJ1-1; D is possibly TRBD1 (6 bases). Looked up from germline, CDR1 is SGHRS and CDR2 is YFSETQ. This CDR3 is 15 amino acids long. V shed 0 bases and J shed 1 base, with 10 bases lying between them. CDR3 DNA: TGCGCCAGCAGCTTGGAGGGGGGCTGGAACACTGAAGCTTTCTTT. Protein sequence: CASSLEGGWNTEAFF.

This clonotype is classed as medium-sized. The rearrangement links TRBV12-3 or TRBV12-4 to TRBJ2-3; no clear D gene. The CDR3 loop spans 16 amino acids. Trimming left V 0 bases short and J 3 bases short, with 13 bases between. The CDR3 DNA reads as TGTGCCAGCAGTTTAGCGCTGGATGGGGTAACAGATACGCAGTATTTT. Amino acid sequence: CASSLALDGVTDTQYF.

This chain connects TRBV29-1 to TRBJ2-3; the D gene is possibly TRBD1 (5 bases). Germline V lookup: CDR1 SQVTM, CDR2 ANQGSEA. V was shortened by 2 bases and J by 0 bases, with 12 bases between the two germline ends. This CDR3 comprises 15 residues. The CDR3 loop reads CSVERGLRSTDTQYF. Here the CDR3 DNA reads TGCAGCGTTGAAAGGGGCTTGCGGAGCACAGATACGCAGTATTTT.

This clonotype was counted at least ten times. This chain joins TRBV20-1 and TRBJ1-1; perhaps TRBD1 as D (6 bases). This CDR3 contains 14 residues. The germline V gene has CDR1 DFQATT and CDR2 SNEGSKA (reference sequence). V lost 4 bases and J 2 bases, leaving 14 bases between the germline ends. CDR3: CSAKRTDLNTEAFF. Written as DNA, the CDR3 is TGCAGTGCTAAAAGGACAGATTTAAACACTGAAGCTTTCTTT.

This clonotype was detected a few times. V and J are TRBV7-6 and TRBJ1-2; D is ambiguous. V was shortened by 5 bases and J by 8 bases, with 18 bases between the two germline ends. CDR1 SGHVS and CDR2 FNYEAQ come from the germline V gene. CDR3 length: 14 amino acids. The CDR3 nucleotides read TGTGCCAGCAGCGACGTCCTAGCCCAAGGCGGCTACACCTTC. Its translation is CASSDVLAQGGYTF.

The V and J genes are TRBV5-1 and TRBJ1-3; D gene uncertain. From germline, CDR1 is SGHRS and CDR2 YFSETQ. V lost 4 bases, J lost 4 bases, and 9 bases lay in between. This CDR3 region has 13 residues. The CDR3 coding sequence is TGCGCCAGCAGCCAGTCGGCCGGAAACACCATATATTTT. It is translated as CASSQSAGNTIYF.

This rearrangement joins TRBV30 to TRBJ1-1; D call uncertain. The CDR3 has 11 residues. Germline V gene data show CDR1 as GTSNPN and CDR2 as SVGIG (reference sequence). V was cut by 1 base and J by 8 bases, with 8 bases left in between. The CDR3, as DNA: TGTGCCTGGAGTGCGGCAGACGAAGCTTTCTTT. It translates to CAWSAADEAFF.

The sample holds a few counts of this clonotype. The V and J genes are TRBV30 and TRBJ2-1; D possibly corresponds to TRBD2 (5 bases). Germline-derived CDR1 and CDR2 are GTSNPN and SVGIG (reference sequence). V dropped 0 bases and J dropped 4 bases, with 16 bases sitting between them. The CDR3 is 16 amino acids. CDR3: CAWSVSSGIQYNEQFF. The CDR3 nucleotides are TGTGCCTGGAGTGTATCATCGGGGATCCAGTACAATGAGCAGTTCTTC.

This clonotype occurred a few times. The chain joins TRBV10-3 to TRBJ2-5; D remains unclear. Germline CDR1 and CDR2: ENHRY and SYGVKD. CDR3 size: 15 residues. V lost 0 bases and J lost 0, with 8 bases in between. For the CDR3, the DNA is TGTGCCATCAGTGAGTCTGGAGCCGACCAAGAGACCCAGTACTTC. It yields the protein CAISESGADQETQYF.

At least ten counts were recorded for this clonotype. The CDR3 sequence is CASSARVAEQFF. The CDR3 DNA follows: TGTGCCAGCAGCGCCCGGGTGGCTGAGCAGTTCTTC. This chain links TRBV2 with TRBJ2-1; D unclear. This CDR3 has 12 amino acids. CDR1 is SNHLY and CDR2 is FYNNEI in the germline V gene. V was trimmed by 6 bases and J by 9 bases, leaving 12 bases between them. Full variable domain (outside the CDR3, taken from reference TRBV2 and TRBJ2-1): EPEVTQTPSHQVTQMGQEVILRCVPISNHLYFYWYRQILGQKVEFLVSFYNNEISEKSEIFDDQFSVERPDGSNFTLKIRSTKLEDSAMYFCASSARVAEQFFGPGTRLTVL.

The V call is TRBV7-9, the J call TRBJ2-1; D is undetermined. V gave up 5 bases and J gave up 8 bases, with 4 bases separating them. The CDR3 sequence is 10 residues long. Germline V lookup: CDR1 SEHNR, CDR2 FQNEAQ (reference sequence). The DNA of the CDR3 is TGTGCCAGCAGCGGGGATGAGCAGTTCTTC. Translation: CASSGDEQFF.

This clonotype was seen ten or more times. Here the CDR3 reads CASSDPLMGGPRSQQYV. The DNA of the CDR3 is TGTGCCAGCAGTGACCCCCTCATGGGAGGCCCTAGGTCGCAGCAGTACGTC. The chain carries TRBV6-1 and TRBJ2-7; D is possibly TRBD2 (6 bases). V was trimmed by 3 bases and J by 8 bases, leaving 26 bases between them. Germline CDR1 and CDR2: MNHNS and SASEGT. This CDR3 contains 17 residues.

In this sample, this clonotype turned up a few times. The chain employs TRBV28 and TRBJ1-1; D call uncertain. V dropped 3 bases and J dropped 1 base, with 12 bases sitting between them. This CDR3 has 15 residues. Germline V gene lookup returns CDR1 MDHEN and CDR2 SYDVKM. CDR3: CASSLRFRRNTEAFF. CDR3 nucleotide sequence: TGTGCCAGCAGTTTGAGGTTTAGGAGGAACACTGAAGCTTTCTTT.

This clonotype was found a few times. The rearrangement links TRBV19 to TRBJ2-2; D gene ambiguous. The CDR3 contains 15 residues. Trimming left V 3 bases short and J 0 bases short, with 8 bases between. Germline CDR1 is LNHDA and CDR2 is SQIVND (reference sequence). CDR3 sequence (DNA): TGTGCCAGTAGTATCTTCCCGTCGAACACCGGGGAGCTGTTTTTT. Protein sequence: CASSIFPSNTGELFF.

The chain joins TRBV7-7 to TRBJ2-1, with TRBD2 matching over 11 bases. Trimming took 5 bases from V and 7 from J; bases not matched to a gene: 4. Per the germline V gene, CDR1 is SSHAT and CDR2 is FNYEAQ (reference sequence). The CDR3 has 14 amino acids. CDR3 amino acids: CASSHGTSGNEQFF. The CDR3 region has the DNA TGTGCCAGCAGCCACGGGACTAGCGGTAATGAGCAGTTCTTC.

The genes are TRBV7-3 and TRBJ2-1, with 11 bases identical to TRBD2. This CDR3 has 18 residues. Germline V gene sequence: CDR1 SGHTA, CDR2 FQGTGA. V shed 5 bases and J 8 bases; nucleotides not matched to a gene: 17. The CDR3 loop reads CASSPLRLSGGGLHEQFF. The CDR3 DNA reads TGTGCCAGCAGCCCCCTCCGCCTTAGCGGGGGGGGCCTCCATGAGCAGTTCTTC.

This clonotype was recorded many times. The gene calls are TRBV7-2 and TRBJ2-2; 7 bases are shared with TRBD2. The CDR3 covers 14 residues. The germline gives CDR1 SGHTA, CDR2 FQGNSA. Germline trimming cut 5 bases from V and 2 bases from J; bases unmatched to any gene: 2. The chain's CDR3 is CASSRGLNTGELFF. DNA for the CDR3: TGTGCCAGCAGCAGGGGACTAAACACCGGGGAGCTGTTTTTT.

V is TRBV5-4 and J is TRBJ2-2; maybe TRBD2 (6 bases). Trimming removed 2 bases from V and 9 bases from J, with 17 bases in between. Germline V gene sequence: CDR1 SGHNT, CDR2 YYREEE (reference sequence). The CDR3 runs 15 residues. This chain's CDR3 is CASSFLVGEARELFF. CDR3 sequence (DNA): TGTGCCAGCAGCTTCTTGGTGGGGGAGGCTCGGGAGCTGTTTTTT. Based on the CDR3 plus reference TRBV5-4 and TRBJ2-2, the full variable domain is ETGVTQSPTHLIKTRGQQVTLRCSSQSGHNTVSWYQQALGQGPQFIFQYYREEENGRGNFPPRFSGLQFPNYSSELNVNALELDDSALYLCASSFLVGEARELFFGEGSRLTVL.

The V and J genes are TRBV7-3 and TRBJ2-1; D not resolved. V gave up 5 bases and J gave up 9 bases, with 20 bases separating them. Germline V gene sequence: CDR1 SGHTA, CDR2 FQGTGA. CDR3 length equals 15 residues. CDR3 in amino acids: CASSVDSSGWSEQFF. DNA for the CDR3: TGTGCCAGCAGCGTAGACTCCTCCGGGTGGTCTGAGCAGTTCTTC.

A few counts support this clonotype. The chain recombines TRBV20-1 with TRBJ1-5; 9 bases fit TRBD1. The CDR3 totals 15 residues. Trimming removed 6 bases from V and 0 bases from J; junction bases left unmatched: 6. CDR1 is DFQATT, CDR2 SNEGSKA, per germline (reference sequence). CDR3 region: CSARTGAYSNQPQHF. The CDR3 bases are TGCAGTGCCAGGACAGGGGCGTATAGCAATCAGCCCCAGCATTTT.

The J gene is TRBJ1-2, the V gene TRBV30; D is uncertain. The CDR3 totals 13 residues. Germline CDR1 is GTSNPN and CDR2 is SVGIG (reference sequence). V was pared by 1 base and J by 1 base, with 7 bases between. CDR3 nucleotides: TGTGCCTGGAGTGAGTACGGTAACTATGGCTACACCTTC. Translation gives CAWSEYGNYGYTF.

V gene TRBV6-1 combines with J gene TRBJ2-2; 11 bases line up with TRBD2. From germline, CDR1 is MNHNS and CDR2 SASEGT. V dropped 4 bases and J dropped 6; count of bases not matched to a gene: 4. The CDR3 contains 15 residues. The DNA for the CDR3 is TGTGCCAGCAGTGTTAGCGGGGGGGCGGCCGGGGAGCTGTTTTTT. Translation gives CASSVSGGAAGELFF.